This record looks at one TCR beta chain sequence and its context. Its specificity is unknown. This sample is drawn from a study of Ad26.COV2.S vaccination and SARS-CoV-2 variants. In the study overall: Into the muscle, Ad26.COV2.S was dosed once or twice, 56 days apart.

Method: immunoSEQ multiplex PCR; TCRdb's copy keeps in-frame clones and lacks some. Of some 340,000 clones in the sample, approximately 86% were seen once. As to treatment: roughly 19 received Ad26.COV2.S at low or high dose, single or two shots; about 5 received placebo; per-sample allocation not given. The investigators took samples on day 63 after the first vaccine or placebo injection. An Ad26 vector that expressed Wuhan-strain SARS-CoV-2 spike constituted the vaccine. General study results and limits: Vaccinated and placebo-treated recipients had similar non-spike TCR breadth.

The receptor's source is a person aged 18-60 years who received the Ad26.COV2.S COVID-19 vaccine or a placebo. This sample comprised peripheral blood, obtained in a trial of Ad26.COV2.S vaccine versus placebo.

The DNA of the CDR3 is TGTGCCAGCAGCAAAGGGGAAGATTTCGCGGCAGGGAGAAACATTCAGTACTTC. Protein product: CASSKGEDFAAGRNIQYF. The chain recombines TRBV21-1 with TRBJ2-4. TRBV21-1 is flagged as a pseudogene. There are 18 residues in the CDR3.